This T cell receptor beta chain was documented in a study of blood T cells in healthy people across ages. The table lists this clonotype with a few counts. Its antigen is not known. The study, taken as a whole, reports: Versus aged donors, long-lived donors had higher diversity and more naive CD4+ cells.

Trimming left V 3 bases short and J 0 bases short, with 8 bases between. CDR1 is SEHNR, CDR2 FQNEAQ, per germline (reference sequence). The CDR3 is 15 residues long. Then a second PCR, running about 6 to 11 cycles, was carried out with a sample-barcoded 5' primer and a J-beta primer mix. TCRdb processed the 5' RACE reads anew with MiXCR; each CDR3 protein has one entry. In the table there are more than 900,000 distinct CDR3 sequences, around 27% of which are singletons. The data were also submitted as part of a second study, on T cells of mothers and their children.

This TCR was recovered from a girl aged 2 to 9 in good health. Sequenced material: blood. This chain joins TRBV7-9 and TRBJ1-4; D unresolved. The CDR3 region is CASSFASPTNEKLFF. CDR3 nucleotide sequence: TGTGCCAGCAGCTTCGCCTCCCCAACTAATGAAAAACTGTTTTTT.